This T cell receptor (beta chain) was profiled in a study of T-cell memory formation after mild COVID-19. The CDR3 length is 16 residues. Per the germline V gene, CDR1 is SGHVS and CDR2 is FNYEAQ. Losses at the gene ends were 5 bases for V and 1 base for J; bases not matched to a gene: 7. TCRdb fed the 5' RACE reads into MiXCR, producing one record per CDR3 protein. There are around 310,000 distinct CDR3 sequences in the sample; about 20% occur only once, and roughly a fifth lies in the top ten. The chain uses TRBV7-6 and TRBJ2-5, with TRBD2 matching over 10 bases. Sequenced sample: PBMCs or a T cell subset sorted from them (not recorded which). This clonotype was sampled from a man aged 18 to 30 who had mild COVID-19 (a few samples of this study predate the infection). Cell type and time point are not known. CDR3 amino acids: CASSPEAGGLQETQYF. The CDR3 bases are TGTGCCAGCAGCCCCGAAGCGGGGGGGCTCCAAGAGACCCAGTACTTC. Filled out from reference TRBV7-6 and TRBJ2-5, the complete variable domain reads GAGVSQSPRYKVTKRGQDVALRCDPISGHVSLYWYRQALGQGPEFLTYFNYEAQQDKSGLPNDRFSAERPEGSISTLTIQRTEQRDSAMYRCASSPEAGGLQETQYFGPGTRLLVL.